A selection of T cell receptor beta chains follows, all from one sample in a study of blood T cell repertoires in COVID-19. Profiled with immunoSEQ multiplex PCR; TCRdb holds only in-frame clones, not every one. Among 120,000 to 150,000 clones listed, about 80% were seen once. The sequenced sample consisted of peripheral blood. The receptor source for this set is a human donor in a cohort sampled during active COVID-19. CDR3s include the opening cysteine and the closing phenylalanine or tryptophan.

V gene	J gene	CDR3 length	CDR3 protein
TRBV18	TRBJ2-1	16	CASSPPGLAGGHMQFF
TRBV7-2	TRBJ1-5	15	CASSLDRGGNQPQHF
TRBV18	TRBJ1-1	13	CASSPRTKVEAFF
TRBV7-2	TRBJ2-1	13	CASSFIGGDTGFF
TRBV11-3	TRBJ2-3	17	CASSLEVGGGTTDTQYF
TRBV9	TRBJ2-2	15	CASSVASGDTGELFF
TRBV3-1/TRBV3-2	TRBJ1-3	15	CASSQTELAGNTIYF
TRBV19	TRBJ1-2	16	CASSPGPEGASYGYTF
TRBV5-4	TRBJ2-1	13	CASRLVAHNEQFF
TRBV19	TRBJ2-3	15	CASGHSGGITDTQYF
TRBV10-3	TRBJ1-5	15	CAISESRGVGQPQHF
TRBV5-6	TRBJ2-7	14	CASNDRGLTYEQYF
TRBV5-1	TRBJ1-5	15	CASSMGTGGNQPQHF
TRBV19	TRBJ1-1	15	CASSKKGQGDTEAFF
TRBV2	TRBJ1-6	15	CASSDPGDSPAPLHF
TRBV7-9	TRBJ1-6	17	CASSLVGGGTGGSPLHF
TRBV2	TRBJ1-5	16	CASSGVGARSNQPQHF
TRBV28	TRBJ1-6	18	CASRPGHPRSSYNSPLHF
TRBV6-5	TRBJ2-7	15	CASSYLLGRGYEQYF
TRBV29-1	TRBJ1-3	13	CSVALRSGNTIYF
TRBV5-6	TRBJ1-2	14	CASSFTGGAYGYTF
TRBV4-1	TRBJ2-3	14	CASTQGLSTDTQYF
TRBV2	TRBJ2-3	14	CASKVAGATDTQYF
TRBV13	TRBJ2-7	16	CASSPPGGQHSYEQYF
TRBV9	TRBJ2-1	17	CASSVGGGRTTYNEQFF